A single sample gave rise to the 28 T cell receptor beta chains below, sequenced in a study of metastatic and nonmetastatic thyroid tumors. All patients were untreated before thyroid surgery. TCRdb called clones again from the PCR reads with MiXCR. The sample records 5,000 to 8,000 clones, roughly a third being singletons. The sequenced sample consisted of adjacent normal tissue. These receptors all come from a female donor with papillary thyroid cancer or a benign thyroid nodule (not recorded which). Some clones in this sample may be carry-over from other donors' samples.

Sample share makes this clone medium-sized (0.01 to 0.1%). Written as DNA, the CDR3 is TGTGCCAGCAGCCTAAGCACAGATACGCAGTATTTT. Amino acid sequence: CASSLSTDTQYF. The chain joins TRBV5-4 to TRBJ2-3; D remains unclear. Germline CDR1 is SGHNT and CDR2 is YYREEE (reference sequence). CDR3 length equals 12 residues. Trimming removed 4 bases from V and 0 bases from J, with 3 bases in between. Together with reference TRBV5-4 and TRBJ2-3, the CDR3 gives the full variable domain: ETGVTQSPTHLIKTRGQQVTLRCSSQSGHNTVSWYQQALGQGPQFIFQYYREEENGRGNFPPRFSGLQFPNYSSELNVNALELDDSALYLCASSLSTDTQYFGPGTRLTVL.

This clone has just a few counts. The chain carries TRBV19 and TRBJ1-3; D gene uncertain. This CDR3 has 11 amino acids. Germline V gene lookup returns CDR1 LNHDA and CDR2 SQIVND (reference sequence). V was cut by 10 bases and J by 2 bases, with 6 bases left in between. In nucleotides, the CDR3 is TGTGCCATCCGGACTGGAAACACCATATATTTT. Amino acid sequence: CAIRTGNTIYF.

This clone was counted only a few times. This rearrangement joins TRBV7-6 to TRBJ1-1; D gene unclear. The CDR3 has 12 amino acids. Trimming took 4 bases from V and 5 from J, leaving 8 bases between them. Germline values: CDR1 SGHVS, CDR2 FNYEAQ. The CDR3 nucleotides are TGTGCCAGCAGCTCAGGAAGTACTGAAGCTTTCTTT. This codes for CASSSGSTEAFF.

This clone appeared a few times. This chain links TRBV6-1 with TRBJ1-3; no clear D gene. Germline V lookup: CDR1 MNHNS, CDR2 SASEGT. The ends were cut back, 0 bases at V and 4 bases at J, with 16 bases in the middle. The CDR3 covers 17 residues. DNA for the CDR3: TGTGCCAGCAGTGAAGCCCCTGGGGATCTAGCAGGAAACACCATATATTTT. It translates to CASSEAPGDLAGNTIYF.

This chain connects TRBV28 to TRBJ2-7; D uncertain. This CDR3 spans 12 amino acids. Trimming cost V 5 bases and J 2 bases, with 7 bases left between them. Germline loops: CDR1 MDHEN, CDR2 SYDVKM. The CDR3 DNA is TGTGCCAGCAGTCCCCGAGCCTACGAGCAGTACTTC. Translated: CASSPRAYEQYF.

J is TRBJ1-6 and V is TRBV11-1; D gene unclear. Germline CDR1 is SGHAT and CDR2 is FQDESV (reference sequence). V lost 0 bases and J 5 bases, leaving 8 bases between the germline ends. This CDR3 contains 15 residues. Here the CDR3 reads CASSLADGHNSPLHF. CDR3 bases: TGTGCCAGCAGCTTAGCGGACGGACATAATTCACCCCTCCACTTT.

This clone was seen more than once but under ten times. CDR3 in DNA: TGTGCCAGCAGTCATGAGCAGGGTTCTGAGTACGAGCAGTACTTC. It is translated as CASSHEQGSEYEQYF. The V gene is TRBV11-2, the J gene TRBJ2-7, with D possibly TRBD1 on 5 matching bases. This CDR3 is 15 amino acids long. Germline CDR1 is SGHAT and CDR2 is FQNNGV. The germline V and J ends were trimmed by 6 bases and 4 bases, with 19 bases remaining between them. The whole variable domain, remainder taken from reference TRBV11-2 and TRBJ2-7, is EAGVAQSPRYKIIEKRQSVAFWCNPISGHATLYWYQQILGQGPKLLIQFQNNGVVDDSQLPKDRFSAERLKGVDSTLKIQPAKLEDSAVYLCASSHEQGSEYEQYFGPGTRLTVT.

The gene calls are TRBV7-2 and TRBJ2-6; D is ambiguous. The CDR3 consists of 14 residues. Trimming took off 5 bases at V and 4 bases at J, with 9 bases between the two ends. The V gene's germline CDR1 is SGHTA and CDR2 FQGNSA. The DNA for the CDR3 is TGTGCCAGCAGCCGTACTACGGGGGCCAACGTCCTGACTTTC. This codes for CASSRTTGANVLTF.

Turning to this clone: The final CDR3 position lacks the conserved phenylalanine or tryptophan, pointing to a likely read error. The chain links TRBV5-1 to TRBJ2-7; tentative D call: TRBD2 (5 bases). The CDR3 loop spans 16 amino acids. CDR1 is SGHRS and CDR2 is YFSETQ in the germline V gene. V was cut by 0 bases and J by 0 bases, with 13 bases left in between. CDR3: CASSLVGVMTSYEQYL. The CDR3 DNA is TGCGCCAGCAGCTTGGTCGGGGTAATGACCTCCTACGAGCAGTACCTC.

This clone was seen a handful of times. The V gene is TRBV15, the J gene TRBJ2-7; a possible D gene is TRBD1 (5 bases). With 3 bases removed from V and 6 bases from J, the gap between germline ends came to 12 bases. The CDR3 extends over 13 amino acids. CDR1 and CDR2 from the germline V gene are LNHNV and YYDKDF (reference sequence). The CDR3 DNA sequence: TGTGCCACCAGCAGGCAGGGTTTGGGCGAGCAGTACTTC. Its translation: CATSRQGLGEQYF.

This clone was picked up a small number of times. The chain links TRBV19 to TRBJ1-5; D remains unclear. The CDR3 loop spans 13 amino acids. V was trimmed by 10 bases and J by 2 bases, leaving 12 bases between them. CDR1 and CDR2 from the germline V gene are LNHDA and SQIVND (reference sequence). The CDR3 loop reads CATKRVGNQPQHF. The CDR3 DNA sequence: TGTGCCACTAAGAGGGTGGGCAATCAGCCCCAGCATTTT.

This clone appeared many times. The rearrangement links TRBV6-5 to TRBJ1-2, with D tentatively TRBD1 (6 bases). Germline CDR1 reads MNHEY; CDR2 reads SVGAGI. The CDR3 length is 16 residues. Trimming stripped 2 bases from V and 6 bases from J, with 19 bases between. The CDR3 sequence is CASSYTSQGGVDGYTF. In nucleotides, the CDR3 is TGTGCCAGCAGTTACACCTCACAGGGAGGGGTGGATGGCTACACCTTC.

As regards this clone: A junction boundary mismatches the germline segment, possibly from a read error. The chain couples TRBV7-3 to TRBJ2-1; TRBD2 is a possible D gene (5 bases). This CDR3 comprises 15 residues. Germline assignment: CDR1 SGHTA and CDR2 FQGTGA. CDR3 in DNA: TGTGCCAGCAGCATAGCGTCGAGCTCCTACAATGCGCAGTTCTTC. Translating gives CASSIASSSYNAQFF.

This clone was detected a few times. The V gene is TRBV6-2 or TRBV6-3, the J gene TRBJ1-5; TRBD1 is a possible D gene (5 bases). V was clipped by 1 base and J by 7 bases, with 11 bases between them. This CDR3 is built from 14 residues. CDR1 is MNHEY, CDR2 SVGEGT, per germline. As DNA, the CDR3 is TGTGCCAGCAGTTACTTCGACAGTGGACAGCCCCAGCATTTT. Its protein product is CASSYFDSGQPQHF.

The V gene is TRBV20-1, the J gene TRBJ2-1; 14 bases map to TRBD2. The CDR3 runs 17 residues. Trimming at V came to 1 base and at J to 0 bases, leaving 2 bases not matched to a gene. Germline loops: CDR1 DFQATT, CDR2 SNEGSKA (reference sequence). The CDR3 DNA sequence: TGCAGTGCTAGAGGACTAGCGGGAGGGCCCTCCTACAATGAGCAGTTCTTC. Translating gives CSARGLAGGPSYNEQFF.

This clone has a single count. V and J are TRBV11-2 and TRBJ2-7, with D perhaps matching TRBD2 (6 bases). The ends were cut back, 0 bases at V and 2 bases at J, with 11 bases in the middle. Per germline, CDR1 SGHAT and CDR2 FQNNGV. The CDR3 contains 15 residues. CDR3 coding DNA: TGTGCCAGCAGCTTAGATAGCGGACCTACCTACGAGCAGTACTTC. Amino acids: CASSLDSGPTYEQYF.

The rearrangement joins TRBV5-6 to TRBJ2-7; D is tentatively TRBD1 or TRBD2 (5 bases each). V gave up 4 bases and J gave up 1 base, with 9 bases separating them. In germline, CDR1 is SGHDT, CDR2 YYEEEE. This CDR3 spans 13 amino acids. The DNA of the CDR3 is TGTGCCAGCAGCCGGGACGTATCCTACGAGCAGTACTTC. Translated: CASSRDVSYEQYF.

This clone was detected a few times. This chain uses TRBV6-1 with TRBJ2-7; 7 bases are shared with TRBD1. The CDR3 is made up of 15 amino acids. Germline CDR1 MNHNS, CDR2 SASEGT. Trimming at V came to 2 bases and at J to 3 bases, leaving 7 bases not matched to a gene. This CDR3 reads CASSEYVGGIYEQYF. CDR3 nucleotides: TGTGCCAGCAGTGAATATGTAGGGGGCATCTACGAGCAGTACTTC.

This clone was seen a handful of times. The genes are TRBV28 and TRBJ1-5, with 7 positions matching TRBD1. CDR1 and CDR2 from the germline V gene are MDHEN and SYDVKM. The CDR3 runs to 13 residues. The CDR3 here is CATTGIGNQPQHF. In nucleotides, the CDR3 is TGTGCGACGACAGGGATCGGCAATCAGCCCCAGCATTTT.

This clone was detected a few times. Here the CDR3 omits its conserved ending phenylalanine or tryptophan, so a read error is the likely source. The chain recombines TRBV28 with TRBJ1-4; a possible D gene is TRBD1 (5 bases). V dropped 3 bases and J dropped 8 bases, with 16 bases sitting between them. This CDR3 is 15 amino acids long. From germline, CDR1 is MDHEN and CDR2 SYDVKM. This chain's CDR3 is CASSFGSRADEKLFL. In nucleotides, the CDR3 is TGTGCCAGCAGTTTCGGTTCCAGGGCAGACGAAAAACTGTTTCTT.

CDR3 amino acids: CASSIGRTYTEAFF. CDR3 sequence (DNA): TGTGCCAGTAGTATCGGACGTACGTACACTGAAGCTTTCTTT. The chain uses TRBV19 and TRBJ1-1; unclear D gene. Germline lookup yields CDR1 LNHDA and CDR2 SQIVND (reference sequence). The V and J ends lost 3 bases and 3 bases respectively, with 11 bases between them. The CDR3 length is 14 residues.

The rearrangement uses TRBV13 and TRBJ2-7; no clear D gene. Germline loops: CDR1 PRHDT, CDR2 FYEKMQ (reference sequence). CDR3 length: 12 residues. Trimming cost V 5 bases and J 6 bases, with 11 bases left between them. For the CDR3, the DNA is TGTGCCAGCAGCCGCTACCAAGGCGAGCAGTACTTC. It encodes CASSRYQGEQYF.

This rearrangement joins TRBV20-1 to TRBJ2-7; TRBD2 matches 12 bases. Germline-derived CDR1 and CDR2 are DFQATT and SNEGSKA (reference sequence). Trimming at V came to 5 bases and at J to 0 bases, leaving 8 bases not matched to a gene. CDR3 length: 16 amino acids. CDR3 nucleotides: TGCAGTGCTGAAAGGACTAGCGGGGCCAGCTCCTACGAGCAGTACTTC. Amino acid sequence: CSAERTSGASSYEQYF.

The V and J genes are TRBV6-1 and TRBJ2-7; no reliable D call. This CDR3 has 15 amino acids. V gave up 4 bases and J gave up 5 bases, with 18 bases separating them. Germline CDR1 and CDR2: MNHNS and SASEGT. Written as DNA, the CDR3 is TGTGCCAGCAGTGGGGCATCTAATATATTAGACGAGCAGTACTTC. Translation gives CASSGASNILDEQYF.

The rearrangement uses TRBV2 and TRBJ1-1, with 9 bases fitting TRBD1. The CDR3 extends over 14 amino acids. Germline V gene data show CDR1 as SNHLY and CDR2 as FYNNEI. With V trimmed by 6 bases and J by 4 bases, 6 bases remained unmatched. The DNA for the CDR3 is TGTGCCAGCAGCCTCGGGACAGGGTCCACTGAAGCTTTCTTT. This gives the protein CASSLGTGSTEAFF.

The chain couples TRBV20-1 to TRBJ1-2, with unresolved D. V lost 5 bases, J lost 4 bases, and 14 bases lay in between. CDR3 length: 13 residues. Germline V gene sequence: CDR1 DFQATT, CDR2 SNEGSKA (reference sequence). CDR3 DNA sequence: TGCAGTGCTTTGGGAGACGGACGCTATGGCTACACCTTC. This codes for CSALGDGRYGYTF.

The CDR3 region is CASSFLGGSYEQYF. The CDR3 nucleotides read TGTGCCAGCAGCTTTCTCGGGGGCTCCTACGAGCAGTACTTC. The V and J genes are TRBV11-2 and TRBJ2-7, with TRBD2 as a possible D gene (6 bases). CDR1 SGHAT and CDR2 FQNNGV come from the germline V gene. The length of the CDR3 is 14 residues. Trimming stripped 3 bases from V and 0 bases from J, with 9 bases between. The full variable domain, in which reference TRBV11-2 and TRBJ2-7 provide the parts outside the CDR3, is EAGVAQSPRYKIIEKRQSVAFWCNPISGHATLYWYQQILGQGPKLLIQFQNNGVVDDSQLPKDRFSAERLKGVDSTLKIQPAKLEDSAVYLCASSFLGGSYEQYFGPGTRLTVT.

This chain joins TRBV11-2 and TRBJ2-7; a possible D gene is TRBD1 (7 bases). V was cut by 5 bases and J by 0 bases, with 17 bases left in between. Germline V CDR1 and CDR2: SGHAT, FQNNGV. CDR3 size: 16 residues. This CDR3 is CASSPLAGGYSYEQYF. Written as DNA, the CDR3 is TGTGCCAGCAGCCCCTTGGCAGGGGGGTACTCCTACGAGCAGTACTTC.